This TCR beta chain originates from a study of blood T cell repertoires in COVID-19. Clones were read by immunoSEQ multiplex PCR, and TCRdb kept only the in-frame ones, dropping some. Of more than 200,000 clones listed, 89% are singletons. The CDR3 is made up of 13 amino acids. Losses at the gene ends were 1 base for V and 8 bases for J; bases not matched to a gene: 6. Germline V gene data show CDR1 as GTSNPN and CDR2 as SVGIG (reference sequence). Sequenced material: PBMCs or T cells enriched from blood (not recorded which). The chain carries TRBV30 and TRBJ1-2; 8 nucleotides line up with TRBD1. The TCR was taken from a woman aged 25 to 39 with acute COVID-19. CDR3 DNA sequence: TGTGCCTGGAGTGGGACAGGGCCGGCGGGCTACACCTTC. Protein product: CAWSGTGPAGYTF.